These 10 T cell receptor beta chains were sequenced from one sample in a study of shared clonotypes between healthy human individuals. This table comes from immunoSEQ multiplex PCR, and its TCRdb copy is limited to in-frame clones, with some not included. This sample carries 950,000 to 1,300,000 clones, around 75% of them seen once, and the ten largest clones take over 1.3%. Sequences were obtained from memory CD4+ T cells sorted from blood. Subset specified: CD45RA-negative fraction. The receptor set was obtained from a man aged 18 to 35 in good health.

The chain joins TRBV5-6 to TRBJ1-1; D is uncertain. V shed 5 bases and J shed 1 base, with 9 bases lying between them. CDR1 is SGHDT, CDR2 YYEEEE, per germline. The CDR3 spans 13 residues. The CDR3 sequence: CASSTTENTEAFF. The CDR3 DNA follows: TGTGCCAGCAGTACAACGGAGAACACTGAAGCTTTCTTT.

This clone was seen ten or more times. V gene TRBV15 combines with J gene TRBJ2-3; 8 nucleotides agree with TRBD1. After removal of 8 bases from V and 6 bases from J, the junction contained 13 bases not matched to a gene. The CDR3 is 15 amino acids. Germline assignment: CDR1 LNHNV and CDR2 YYDKDF (reference sequence). CDR3 amino acids: CATGPGRGPWDTQYF. The CDR3 coding sequence is TGTGCCACCGGCCCGGGCAGGGGGCCCTGGGATACGCAGTATTTT.

This clone showed up just once. A much larger clone differs by one base, so this may be a read error. This chain uses TRBV5-4 with TRBJ2-2; D ambiguous. This CDR3 has 12 amino acids. Germline values: CDR1 SGHNT, CDR2 YYREEE (reference sequence). V shed 4 bases and J shed 1 base, with 2 bases lying between them. CDR3 coding DNA: TGTGCCAGCAGCGTGAACACCGGGGAGCTGTTTTTT. It is translated as CASSVNTGELFF.

The chain couples TRBV10-2 to TRBJ2-3, with TRBD1 matching 10 bases. Per germline, CDR1 WSHSY and CDR2 SAAADI. V was pared by 8 bases and J by 2 bases, with 7 bases of the junction left unmatched. CDR3 length: 15 residues. In nucleotides, the CDR3 is TGCGCCAGCGGCCCCGGACAGGGGGACACAGATACGCAGTATTTT. Translating gives CASGPGQGDTDTQYF.

This chain uses TRBV6-5 with TRBJ1-2, with D hard to call. Germline V CDR1 and CDR2: MNHEY, SVGAGI. Trimming left V 4 bases short and J 0 bases short, with 15 bases between. CDR3 length: 16 amino acids. The CDR3 nucleotides are TGTGCCAGCAGTTTTGTCAGTAAGGCCCCTAACTATGGCTACACCTTC. Protein product: CASSFVSKAPNYGYTF.

About this clone: Other DNA sequences of this sample code for an identical CDR3. The rearrangement joins TRBV10-3 to TRBJ2-7; D tentatively fits TRBD1 or TRBD2 (5 bases each). V was cut by 6 bases and J by 2 bases, with 8 bases left in between. Germline-derived CDR1 and CDR2 are ENHRY and SYGVKD. The CDR3 consists of 12 residues. The CDR3 sequence is CAISGTAYEQYF. The DNA for the CDR3 is TGTGCCATCAGCGGGACCGCCTACGAGCAGTACTTC.

In this sample, this clone turned up once. The CDR3 loop reads CASSPSTSLEVQYF. As DNA, the CDR3 is TGCGCCAGCAGCCCATCCACTAGTCTTGAAGTGCAGTACTTC. The chain uses TRBV5-1 and TRBJ2-7, with D possibly being TRBD2 (5 bases). The ends were cut back, 4 bases at V and 9 bases at J, with 20 bases in the middle. The CDR3 spans 14 residues. From germline, CDR1 is SGHRS and CDR2 YFSETQ. Together with reference TRBV5-1 and TRBJ2-7, the CDR3 gives the full variable domain: KAGVTQTPRYLIKTRGQQVTLSCSPISGHRSVSWYQQTPGQGLQFLFEYFSETQRNKGNFPGRFSGRQFSNSRSEMNVSTLELGDSALYLCASSPSTSLEVQYFGPGTRLTVT.

The chain joins TRBV5-5 to TRBJ1-6; D not resolved. This CDR3 is 16 amino acids long. With 0 bases removed from V and 1 base from J, the gap between germline ends came to 8 bases. Germline CDR1 and CDR2: SGHKS and YYEKEE (reference sequence). This CDR3 reads CASSLAAGSYNSPLHF. The DNA of the CDR3 is TGTGCCAGCAGCTTGGCCGCCGGATCCTATAATTCACCCCTCCACTTT.

V and J are TRBV9 and TRBJ1-3; D may be TRBD1 (5 bases). The CDR3 has 14 amino acids. Trimming pared 3 bases from V and 2 bases from J, leaving 9 bases between. Looked up from germline, CDR1 is SGDLS and CDR2 is YYNGEE. Written as DNA, the CDR3 is TGTGCCAGCAGCGACGGGGGGGCTGGAAACACCATATATTTT. Protein sequence: CASSDGGAGNTIYF.

V usage is TRBV5-5 and J usage is TRBJ1-3; D is uncertain. Trimming pared 0 bases from V and 0 bases from J, leaving 7 bases between. The CDR3 is 15 amino acids. Germline V gene lookup returns CDR1 SGHKS and CDR2 YYEKEE (reference sequence). Here the CDR3 DNA reads TGTGCCAGCAGCTTGGAGCCGAGCTCTGGAAACACCATATATTTT. Protein sequence: CASSLEPSSGNTIYF.